Listed here are 17 T cell receptor beta chains from one sample, sequenced in a study of T-cell reconstitution after alpha-beta-depleted transplantation in children. This sample's TCRbeta library carried unique molecular identifier barcodes. TCRdb recomputed calls from the PCR reads with MiXCR, one row per CDR3 protein. The data show some 300,000 distinct CDR3 sequences, around 10% seen once. Material: PBMCs, obtained before TCRalphabeta/CD19-depleted stem cell transplant. All receptors derive from a boy under three years old with acute myeloid leukemia, due to receive a stem cell transplant.

There are many counts of this clonotype. The rearrangement joins TRBV12-3 or TRBV12-4 to TRBJ1-4; 8 bases are shared with TRBD1. This CDR3 is built from 14 residues. The trim removed 7 bases at V and 8 bases at J, leaving 9 bases unmatched. The CDR3 loop reads CASTVGTGREKLFF. The CDR3 DNA sequence: TGTGCCAGCACCGTGGGGACAGGACGGGAAAAACTGTTTTTT.

This clonotype was seen many times. The genes are TRBV7-2 and TRBJ2-7; 9 bases match TRBD2. Germline assignment: CDR1 SGHTA and CDR2 FQGNSA. The CDR3 has 16 amino acids. The V and J ends lost 5 bases and 2 bases, in that order; junction bases with no gene match: 10. CDR3 residues: CASSQMRGGRAYEQYF. The CDR3 coding sequence is TGTGCCAGCAGCCAGATGAGGGGCGGGAGGGCCTACGAGCAGTACTTC.

In its sample, this clonotype was seen many times. The chain combines TRBV10-3 with TRBJ2-7; 10 bases fit TRBD1. The CDR3 length is 13 residues. Germline V lookup: CDR1 ENHRY, CDR2 SYGVKD. Trimming took 6 bases from V and 3 from J; bases not matched to a gene: 2. The CDR3 DNA is TGTGCCATCAGGAGGACAGGGGGCTACGAGCAGTACTTC. This codes for CAIRRTGGYEQYF.

This clonotype was detected ten times or more. The chain recombines TRBV5-1 with TRBJ2-1; the D is unclear. Germline V lookup: CDR1 SGHRS, CDR2 YFSETQ. Deletions cut 6 bases from V and 3 bases from J, with 10 bases between. The CDR3 extends over 13 amino acids. DNA for the CDR3: TGCGCCAGCACGGGCCTAAACTACAATGAGCAGTTCTTC. Its translation is CASTGLNYNEQFF.

At least ten counts were recorded for this clonotype. The gene calls are TRBV20-1 and TRBJ2-3; D is possibly TRBD1 or TRBD2 (5 bases each). The ends were cut back, 3 bases at V and 1 base at J, with 8 bases in the middle. Germline V gene sequence: CDR1 DFQATT, CDR2 SNEGSKA (reference sequence). The CDR3 is 13 residues long. The CDR3 DNA reads as TGCAGTGCTAGTGGGACGGGCACAGATACGCAGTATTTT. Protein: CSASGTGTDTQYF.

Ten or more counts support this clonotype. The rearrangement links TRBV5-1 to TRBJ2-2; D is undetermined. V was cut by 1 base and J by 2 bases, with 9 bases left in between. CDR1 and CDR2 (germline): SGHRS, YFSETQ. CDR3 size: 15 residues. The CDR3 loop is CASSLSTPNTGELFF. CDR3 in DNA: TGCGCCAGCAGCTTGTCGACACCAAACACCGGGGAGCTGTTTTTT.

This clonotype was found many times. In DNA form, the CDR3 reads TGCGCCAGCAGCCAAGTTTGGGGGGGCCAGGCTGAAGCTTTCTTT. Protein: CASSQVWGGQAEAFF. This rearrangement joins TRBV4-3 to TRBJ1-1; TRBD1 is a possible D gene (6 bases). V lost 1 base, J lost 6 bases, and 15 bases lay in between. The CDR3 sequence is 15 residues long. Germline CDR1 LGHNA, CDR2 YSLEER.

This clonotype was seen many times. The V gene is TRBV30, the J gene TRBJ2-5; 8 positions agree with TRBD1. The length of the CDR3 is 12 residues. Germline V lookup: CDR1 GTSNPN, CDR2 SVGIG (reference sequence). V lost 4 bases, J lost 5 bases, and 3 bases stayed unmatched. CDR3 amino acids: CAWTGGGETQYF. The CDR3 DNA follows: TGTGCCTGGACAGGGGGCGGTGAGACCCAGTACTTC.

In its sample, this clonotype was seen many times. The J gene is TRBJ2-2, the V gene TRBV30; the D gene is possibly TRBD1 (5 bases). Looked up from germline, CDR1 is GTSNPN and CDR2 is SVGIG (reference sequence). The V end was cut by 2 bases, the J end by 4 bases, with 14 bases between. The CDR3 has 15 residues. CDR3 in amino acids: CAWSQGNIVTGELFF. DNA for the CDR3: TGTGCCTGGAGTCAGGGAAACATAGTCACCGGGGAGCTGTTTTTT.

On this clonotype itself: This could be a read error, since a much larger clone is one nucleotide away. The chain recombines TRBV20-1 with TRBJ2-5; TRBD2 agrees at 11 bases. CDR3 length: 16 amino acids. CDR1 is DFQATT, CDR2 SNEGSKA, per germline (reference sequence). CDR3 loop: CCARDSSGGSQETQYF. The DNA of the CDR3 is TGCTGTGCTAGAGATTCTAGCGGGGGGTCACAAGAGACCCAGTACTTC.

A few counts support this clonotype. V usage is TRBV7-8 and J usage is TRBJ1-4; D gene ambiguous. V dropped 7 bases and J dropped 6 bases, with 18 bases sitting between them. Germline CDR1 SGHVS, CDR2 FQNEAQ. The CDR3 loop spans 15 amino acids. CDR3 residues: CASTPDGRGHEKLFF. The CDR3 DNA is TGTGCCAGCACCCCGGACGGACGAGGGCATGAAAAACTGTTTTTT.

On this clonotype itself: Given a much more abundant clone one base away, this may be a read error. The chain has TRBV7-6 and TRBJ2-5, with a tentative D call TRBD2 (5 bases). This CDR3 region has 13 residues. CDR1 is SGHVS and CDR2 is FNYEAQ in the germline V gene. CDR3 protein: CASTLPGKDTQYF. The CDR3 DNA follows: TGTGCCAGCACCCTCCCCGGGAAAGATACCCAGTACTTC. The whole variable domain, filled in from reference TRBV7-6 and TRBJ2-5, reads GAGVSQSPRYKVTKRGQDVALRCDPISGHVSLYWYRQALGQGPEFLTYFNYEAQQDKSGLPNDRFSAERPEGSISTLTIQRTEQRDSAMYRCASTLPGKDTQYFGPGTRLLVL.

This clonotype showed up many times. The CDR3 loop reads CASSLLTGRRSSYEQYF. CDR3 nucleotides: TGTGCCAGCAGCTTACTCACTGGCCGAAGGAGCTCCTACGAGCAGTACTTC. The gene calls are TRBV11-2 and TRBJ2-7; unclear D gene. The CDR3 totals 17 residues. The V end was cut by 2 bases, the J end by 0 bases, with 17 bases between. Germline CDR1 is SGHAT and CDR2 is FQNNGV.

The chain combines TRBV27 with TRBJ2-7; no reliable D call. The CDR3 is 14 residues long. Per germline, CDR1 MNHEY and CDR2 SMNVEV (reference sequence). Trimming pared 0 bases from V and 6 bases from J, leaving 12 bases between. CDR3 coding DNA: TGTGCCAGCAGTTTATCCAGGTATCTGTCCGAGCAGTACTTC. Translation gives CASSLSRYLSEQYF.

There are many counts of this clonotype. The CDR3 coding sequence is TGTGCCAGCAGTTTACAGGGGGCCCAAGAGACCCAGTACTTC. Amino acids: CASSLQGAQETQYF. V is TRBV28 and J is TRBJ2-5; 8 bases are a match to TRBD1. J was trimmed by 1 base and V by 2 bases; bases with no gene match: 0. The CDR3 has 14 residues. Germline V gene sequence: CDR1 MDHEN, CDR2 SYDVKM. Complete variable domain (other parts from reference TRBV28 and TRBJ2-5): DVKVTQSSRYLVKRTGEKVFLECVQDMDHENMFWYRQDPGLGLRLIYFSYDVKMKEKGDIPEGYSVSREKKERFSLILESASTNQTSMYLCASSLQGAQETQYFGPGTRLLVL.

In this sample, this clonotype turned up many times. The rearrangement joins TRBV28 to TRBJ2-5, with D uncertain. The CDR3 runs 13 residues. Trimming removed 5 bases at V and 6 bases at J, with 13 bases between. Germline-derived CDR1 and CDR2 are MDHEN and SYDVKM. In nucleotides, the CDR3 is TGTGCCAGCAGTCCCGGCCTAAGACAGACCCAGTACTTC. It encodes CASSPGLRQTQYF.

This clonotype showed up many times. This rearrangement joins TRBV7-3 to TRBJ2-1; TRBD2 agrees at 8 bases. Trimming cost V 2 bases and J 7 bases; bases outside gene matches: 7. This CDR3 contains 15 residues. Per the germline V gene, CDR1 is SGHTA and CDR2 is FQGTGA. CDR3 in amino acids: CASSLRGGNRNEQFF. CDR3 DNA: TGTGCCAGCAGCTTACGCGGGGGGAACCGGAATGAGCAGTTCTTC.